These 16 T cell receptor beta chains came from one sample sequenced in a study of blood T cell repertoires in COVID-19. Sequencing used immunoSEQ multiplex PCR; TCRdb keeps in-frame clones, though not all of them. The sample has under 300,000 clones, 70% to 90% seen once. The specimen was PBMCs or T cells enriched from blood (not recorded which). The source of these receptors is a woman in her twenties or thirties who had recovered from COVID-19.

This chain joins TRBV4-1 and TRBJ1-2; tentative D call: TRBD1 (6 bases). The germline V gene encodes CDR1 MGHRA and CDR2 YSYEKL. V lost 7 bases and J 6 bases, leaving 12 bases between the germline ends. CDR3 length: 12 residues. The CDR3 bases are TGCGCCAGCACCTCAGGGGTGAATGGCTACACCTTC. This encodes CASTSGVNGYTF.

The chain employs TRBV19 and TRBJ1-2; 8 bases fit TRBD1. The CDR3 extends over 17 amino acids. The V gene's germline CDR1 is LNHDA and CDR2 SQIVND (reference sequence). The V and J ends lost 4 bases and 7 bases, in that order; junction bases with no gene match: 17. CDR3 nucleotide sequence: TGTGCCAGTAGTACTTCCGGGACAGGTTTGGGGGCGTCTGGCTACACCTTC. It translates to CASSTSGTGLGASGYTF.

This chain joins TRBV11-2 and TRBJ1-6, with TRBD1 as a possible D gene (5 bases). Germline loops: CDR1 SGHAT, CDR2 FQNNGV. V was clipped by 4 bases and J by 5 bases, with 9 bases between them. This CDR3 is 14 amino acids long. The CDR3 spells CASSSRGDNSPLHF. The DNA for the CDR3 is TGTGCCAGCAGCTCGCGGGGCGATAATTCACCCCTCCACTTT.

This rearrangement joins TRBV2 to TRBJ2-3; D is unclear. The CDR3 has 12 amino acids. V dropped 6 bases and J dropped 6 bases, with 10 bases sitting between them. Germline-derived CDR1 and CDR2 are SNHLY and FYNNEI. CDR3: CASRELEDTQYF. CDR3 nucleotides: TGTGCCAGCAGGGAATTGGAGGATACGCAGTATTTT.

This chain links TRBV9 with TRBJ2-7; TRBD1 matches 7 bases. The germline CDR1 and CDR2 sequences are SGDLS and YYNGEE. J gave up 4 bases and V 0 bases, and 7 bases lay outside the gene matches. The CDR3 runs 15 residues. In DNA form, the CDR3 reads TGTGCCAGCAGCGTAGGAATAGGGGGCCAGTACGAGCAGTACTTC. Its translation is CASSVGIGGQYEQYF.

The chain recombines TRBV19 with TRBJ1-6, with 9 bases fitting TRBD1. Trimming cost V 5 bases and J 9 bases; bases outside gene matches: 5. Per germline, CDR1 LNHDA and CDR2 SQIVND (reference sequence). The length of the CDR3 is 14 residues. The DNA of the CDR3 is TGTGCCAGTAGTCTAGGGACAGGGAGTTCACCCCTCCACTTT. It encodes CASSLGTGSSPLHF.

The rearrangement joins TRBV4-1 to TRBJ2-5, with D maybe TRBD2 (5 bases). The CDR3 covers 16 residues. Trimming removed 0 bases at V and 1 base at J, with 12 bases between. Germline V gene data show CDR1 as MGHRA and CDR2 as YSYEKL. The CDR3 spells CASSQDTPGIQETQYF. CDR3 in DNA: TGCGCCAGCAGCCAAGATACACCCGGGATCCAAGAGACCCAGTACTTC.

This chain joins TRBV7-9 and TRBJ1-5, with TRBD1 as a possible D gene (6 bases). This CDR3 spans 14 amino acids. The germline CDR1 and CDR2 sequences are SEHNR and FQNEAQ (reference sequence). V was clipped by 5 bases and J by 3 bases, with 11 bases between them. CDR3 DNA: TGTGCCAGCAGCACGGACAGCGCCAATCAGCCCCAGCATTTT. Translating it yields CASSTDSANQPQHF.

This chain uses TRBV19 with TRBJ1-2; no definite D call. CDR3 length: 14 residues. V lost 5 bases to trimming and J lost 8 bases, with 18 bases between them. Germline CDR1 LNHDA, CDR2 SQIVND (reference sequence). DNA for the CDR3: TGTGCCAGTAGTCCGAGGGCCCAAGAGGGAGGCTACACCTTC. It is translated as CASSPRAQEGGYTF.

The rearrangement joins TRBV7-9 to TRBJ2-2; D may be TRBD1 or TRBD2 (6 bases each). The CDR3 sequence is 16 residues long. In germline, CDR1 is SEHNR, CDR2 FQNEAQ (reference sequence). V was trimmed by 5 bases and J by 8 bases, leaving 21 bases between them. CDR3 sequence: CASSIGGQGPMGELFF. DNA of the CDR3: TGTGCCAGCAGCATAGGGGGGCAGGGGCCCATGGGGGAGCTGTTTTTT.

This clone has just a few counts. The chain links TRBV5-1 to TRBJ1-1, with 8 bases aligning to TRBD1. The germline V gene has CDR1 SGHRS and CDR2 YFSETQ. After removal of 0 bases from V and 3 bases from J, the junction contained 1 base not matched to a gene. This CDR3 spans 14 amino acids. The CDR3 DNA follows: TGCGCCAGCAGCTTGGTACAGGGGGACACTGAAGCTTTCTTT. It specifies CASSLVQGDTEAFF.

This clone appeared once. The chain is built from TRBV9 and TRBJ1-2, with 11 bases identical to TRBD1. V lost 1 base, J lost 7 bases, and 12 bases stayed unmatched. CDR3 length: 17 residues. From germline, CDR1 is SGDLS and CDR2 YYNGEE. The CDR3 region is CASSVRTGGAGWFGYTF. For the CDR3, the DNA is TGTGCCAGCAGCGTACGGACAGGGGGCGCGGGGTGGTTTGGCTACACCTTC.

CDR3: CASSLEGTGGRSSAFF. As DNA, the CDR3 is TGTGCCAGCAGCTTAGAGGGTACGGGGGGCAGATCGTCGGCTTTCTTT. The rearrangement links TRBV7-2 to TRBJ1-1; D is possibly TRBD1 (6 bases). V was clipped by 1 base and J by 11 bases, with 23 bases between them. Germline values: CDR1 SGHTA, CDR2 FQGNSA. This CDR3 spans 16 amino acids.

The gene calls are TRBV27 and TRBJ1-2; TRBD1 aligns across 9 bases. The CDR3 has 16 amino acids. J gave up 4 bases and V 5 bases, and 11 bases lay outside the gene matches. CDR1 is MNHEY and CDR2 is SMNVEV in the germline V gene (reference sequence). CDR3: CASSQRLQGASYGYTF. CDR3 bases: TGTGCCAGCAGTCAACGGCTACAGGGGGCGAGCTATGGCTACACCTTC.

The chain employs TRBV7-3 and TRBJ2-3; 7 nucleotides match TRBD1. Germline values: CDR1 SGHTA, CDR2 FQGTGA. This CDR3 comprises 15 residues. Trimming removed 2 bases from V and 3 bases from J; junction bases left unmatched: 5. CDR3 sequence: CASSLGTARTDTQYF. In DNA form, the CDR3 reads TGTGCCAGCAGCTTAGGGACAGCCCGGACAGATACGCAGTATTTT.

The V gene is TRBV2, the J gene TRBJ1-5; 8 bases agree with TRBD1. The CDR3 runs 13 residues. With V trimmed by 7 bases and J by 4 bases, 3 bases remained unmatched. The germline gives CDR1 SNHLY, CDR2 FYNNEI. CDR3 residues: CASIRDRNQPQHF. The CDR3 region has the DNA TGTGCCAGCATTAGGGACAGGAATCAGCCCCAGCATTTT.